This T cell receptor (beta chain) is from a study of shared clonotypes between healthy human individuals. Study background: Researchers assigned three CD4 naive, three CD4 memory, two CD8 naive and one CD8 memory plate to each donor. Study conclusions and caveats: Shared across a few donors were around 5% of the naive CD4 clonotypes.

On this clone: Antigen: not known. Other DNA sequences in this sample translate to the same CDR3.

Profiling relied on immunoSEQ multiplex PCR, and the TCRdb table lists in-frame clones only, not all of them. The table records around 510,000 clones, approximately 95% of them present only once. V was clipped by 4 bases and J by 3 bases; unmatched bases: 0. CDR1 LNHDA and CDR2 SQIVND come from the germline V gene (reference sequence). The CDR3 spans 13 residues. The authors divided CD4+ cells into CD45RA+ naive and CD45RA-negative memory subsets. The genes are TRBV19 and TRBJ2-7; 10 nucleotides agree with TRBD1. The source is a woman aged 25 to 39 in good health. Sequencing was performed on naive CD4+ T cells sorted from blood. Regarding subset: CD45RA+ positively selected. CDR3 sequence: CASSRDRGYEQYF. CDR3 DNA sequence: TGTGCCAGTAGTAGGGACAGGGGCTACGAGCAGTACTTC. The full variable domain, with the rest looked up from reference TRBV19 and TRBJ2-7, is DGGITQSPKYLFRKEGQNVTLSCEQNLNHDAMYWYRQDPGQGLRLIYYSQIVNDFQKGDIAEGYSVSREKKESFPLTVTSAQKNPTAFYLCASSRDRGYEQYFGPGTRLTVT.